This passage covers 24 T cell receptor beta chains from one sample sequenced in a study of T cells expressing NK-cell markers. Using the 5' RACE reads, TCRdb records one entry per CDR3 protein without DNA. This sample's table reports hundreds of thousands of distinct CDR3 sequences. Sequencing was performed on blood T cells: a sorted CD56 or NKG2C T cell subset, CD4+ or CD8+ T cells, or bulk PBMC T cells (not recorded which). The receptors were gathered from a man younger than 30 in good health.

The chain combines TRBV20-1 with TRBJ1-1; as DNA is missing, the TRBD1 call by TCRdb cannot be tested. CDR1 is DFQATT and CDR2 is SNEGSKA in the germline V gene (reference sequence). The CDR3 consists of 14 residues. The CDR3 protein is CSAQRTWGESEAFF.

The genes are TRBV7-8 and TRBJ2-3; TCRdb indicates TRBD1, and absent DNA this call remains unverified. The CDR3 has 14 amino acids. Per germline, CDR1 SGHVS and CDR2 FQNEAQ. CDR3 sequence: CASSPRQTTDTQYF.

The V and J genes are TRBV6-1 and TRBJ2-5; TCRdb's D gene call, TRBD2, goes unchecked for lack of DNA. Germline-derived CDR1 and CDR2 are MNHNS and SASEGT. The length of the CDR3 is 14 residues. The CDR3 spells CASTAGGSQETQYF.

This chain's CDR3 is CASSYGRGTEAFF. V and J are TRBV6-2 or TRBV6-3 and TRBJ1-1; lacking DNA, the TRBD1 call made by TCRdb goes unchecked. Germline V CDR1 and CDR2: MNHEY, SVGEGT. The CDR3 totals 13 residues.

CDR3: CASSPRASEQFF. The chain joins TRBV11-1 to TRBJ2-1; TCRdb's assignment of TRBD2 cannot be checked, as there is no DNA. The CDR3 sequence is 12 residues long. CDR1 and CDR2 (germline): SGHAT, FQDESV (reference sequence).

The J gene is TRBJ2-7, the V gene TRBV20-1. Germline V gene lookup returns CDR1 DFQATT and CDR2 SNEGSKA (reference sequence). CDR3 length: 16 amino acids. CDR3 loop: CSARDWALSNGYEQYF.

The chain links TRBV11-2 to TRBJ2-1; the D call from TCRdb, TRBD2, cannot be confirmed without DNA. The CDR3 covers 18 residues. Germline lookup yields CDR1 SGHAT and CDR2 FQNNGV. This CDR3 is CASSLDRLAGMGLNEQFF.

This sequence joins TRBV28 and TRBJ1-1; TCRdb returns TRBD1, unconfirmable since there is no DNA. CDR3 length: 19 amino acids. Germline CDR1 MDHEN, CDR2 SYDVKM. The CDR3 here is CASSLPAGGYWGMNTEAFF.

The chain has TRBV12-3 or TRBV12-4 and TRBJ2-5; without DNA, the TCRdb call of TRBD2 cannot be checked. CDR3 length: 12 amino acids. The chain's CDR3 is CASRGLAKTQYF.

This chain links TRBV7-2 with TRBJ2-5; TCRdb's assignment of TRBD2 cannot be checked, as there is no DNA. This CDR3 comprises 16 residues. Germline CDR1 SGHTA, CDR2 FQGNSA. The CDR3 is CASSVLGLAGKETQYF.

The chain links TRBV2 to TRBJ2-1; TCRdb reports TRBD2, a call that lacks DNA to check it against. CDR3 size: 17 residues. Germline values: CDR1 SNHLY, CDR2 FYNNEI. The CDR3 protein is CASSDVAGLAGWNEQFF.

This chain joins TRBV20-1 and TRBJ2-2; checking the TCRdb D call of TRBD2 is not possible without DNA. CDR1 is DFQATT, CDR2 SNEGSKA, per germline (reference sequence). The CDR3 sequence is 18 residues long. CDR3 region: CSASRWLAGGPNTGELFF.

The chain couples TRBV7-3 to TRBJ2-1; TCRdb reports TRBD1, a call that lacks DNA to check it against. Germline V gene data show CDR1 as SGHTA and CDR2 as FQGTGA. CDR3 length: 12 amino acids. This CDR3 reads CASSSPGTAEFF.

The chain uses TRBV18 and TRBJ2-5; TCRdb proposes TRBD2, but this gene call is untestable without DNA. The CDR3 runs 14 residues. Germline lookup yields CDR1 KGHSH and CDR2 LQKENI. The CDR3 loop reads CASSPISGQETQYF. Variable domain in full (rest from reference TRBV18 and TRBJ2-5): NAGVMQNPRHLVRRRGQEARLRCSPMKGHSHVYWYRQLPEEGLKFMVYLQKENIIDESGMPKERFSAEFPKEGPSILRIQQVVRGDSAAYFCASSPISGQETQYFGPGTRLLVL.

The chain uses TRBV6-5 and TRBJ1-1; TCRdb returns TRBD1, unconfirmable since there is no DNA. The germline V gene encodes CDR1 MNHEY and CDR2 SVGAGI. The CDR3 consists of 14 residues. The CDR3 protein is CASNSRPGNTEAFF.

The CDR3 sequence is CASSFGQGYNQPQHF. The V call is TRBV12-3 or TRBV12-4, the J call TRBJ1-5; TCRdb designates TRBD1, a call that cannot be tested without DNA. The CDR3 contains 15 residues.

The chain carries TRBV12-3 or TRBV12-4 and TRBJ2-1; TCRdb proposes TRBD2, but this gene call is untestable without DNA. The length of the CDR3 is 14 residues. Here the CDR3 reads CASSAPRLAGVQFF.

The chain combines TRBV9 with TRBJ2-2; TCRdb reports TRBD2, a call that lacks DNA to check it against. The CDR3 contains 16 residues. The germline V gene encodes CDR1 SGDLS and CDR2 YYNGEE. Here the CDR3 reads CASSPSLDSNTGELFF.

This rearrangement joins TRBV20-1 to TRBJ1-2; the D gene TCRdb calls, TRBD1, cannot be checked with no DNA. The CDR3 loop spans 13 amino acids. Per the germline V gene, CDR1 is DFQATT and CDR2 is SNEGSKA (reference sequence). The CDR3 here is CSIAYGGRDGYTF.

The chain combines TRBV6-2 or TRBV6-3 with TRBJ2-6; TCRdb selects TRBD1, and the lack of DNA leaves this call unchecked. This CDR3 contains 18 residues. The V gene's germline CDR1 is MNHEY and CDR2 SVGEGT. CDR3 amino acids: CASSYSAGYELGANVLTF.

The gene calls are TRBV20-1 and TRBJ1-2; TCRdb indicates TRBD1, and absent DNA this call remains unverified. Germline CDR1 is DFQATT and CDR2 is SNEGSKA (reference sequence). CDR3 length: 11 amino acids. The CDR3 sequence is CSARADRHATF.

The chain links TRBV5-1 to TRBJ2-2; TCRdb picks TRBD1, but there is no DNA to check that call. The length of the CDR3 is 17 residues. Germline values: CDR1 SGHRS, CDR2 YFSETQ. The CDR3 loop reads CASRSTSVGPVHGELFF.

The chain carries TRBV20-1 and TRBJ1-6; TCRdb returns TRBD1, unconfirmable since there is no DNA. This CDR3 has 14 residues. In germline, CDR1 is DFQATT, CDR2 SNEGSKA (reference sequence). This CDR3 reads CSADRTGGKSPLHF.

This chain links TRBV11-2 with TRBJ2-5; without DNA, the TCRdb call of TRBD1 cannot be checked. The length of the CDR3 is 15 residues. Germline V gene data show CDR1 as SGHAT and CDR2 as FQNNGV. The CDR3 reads CASSLDGTGGKTQYF.